The 14 T cell receptor beta chains below were found in one sample sequenced in a study of T-cell memory formation after mild COVID-19. TCRdb redid the calling of the 5' RACE reads with MiXCR, one entry per CDR3 protein. Among 450,000 or so distinct CDR3 sequences listed, over 15% were seen once. The specimen sequenced was PBMCs or a T cell subset sorted from them (not recorded which). The receptor set was obtained from an adult woman who had mild COVID-19 (a few samples of this study predate the infection). Cell type and time point are not known.

This clonotype has just a few counts. The V gene is TRBV7-3, the J gene TRBJ2-1; TRBD2 aligns across 9 bases. Per germline, CDR1 SGHTA and CDR2 FQGTGA. Trimming cost V 5 bases and J 4 bases; bases outside gene matches: 6. The CDR3 runs 15 residues. The CDR3 DNA follows: TGTGCCAGCAGCCAAAGACTAGCGGAGTACAATGAGCAGTTCTTC. Protein: CASSQRLAEYNEQFF. Filled out from reference TRBV7-3 and TRBJ2-1, the complete variable domain reads GAGVSQTPSNKVTEKGKYVELRCDPISGHTALYWYRQSLGQGPEFLIYFQGTGAADDSGLPNDRFFAVRPEGSVSTLKIQRTERGDSAVYLCASSQRLAEYNEQFFGPGTRLTVL.

The chain joins TRBV12-3 or TRBV12-4 to TRBJ1-2; D gene ambiguous. V was trimmed by 4 bases and J by 4 bases, leaving 13 bases between them. The CDR3 covers 14 residues. The CDR3 sequence is CASSSSIGSYGYTF. CDR3 bases: TGTGCCAGCAGTTCGTCAATCGGCAGCTATGGCTACACCTTC.

There are a few counts of this clonotype. This rearrangement joins TRBV2 to TRBJ1-1, with TRBD1 matching over 7 bases. Germline CDR1 reads SNHLY; CDR2 reads FYNNEI. The CDR3 sequence is 14 residues long. V shed 7 bases and J 3 bases; nucleotides not matched to a gene: 8. The CDR3 DNA is TGTGCCAGCACCCGAACAGGGGACGACACTGAAGCTTTCTTT. This codes for CASTRTGDDTEAFF.

The J gene is TRBJ1-2, the V gene TRBV7-9; TRBD1 might be the D (6 bases). The CDR3 covers 14 residues. V was clipped by 4 bases and J by 4 bases, with 13 bases between them. Germline CDR1 reads SEHNR; CDR2 reads FQNEAQ (reference sequence). CDR3 sequence reads: CASSSDSSSYGYTF. The CDR3 nucleotides are TGTGCCAGCAGCTCGGACAGTTCCTCCTATGGCTACACCTTC.

V is TRBV20-1 and J is TRBJ2-3; D ambiguous. Trimming pared 3 bases from V and 0 bases from J, leaving 7 bases between. In germline, CDR1 is DFQATT, CDR2 SNEGSKA (reference sequence). The CDR3 runs to 13 residues. The CDR3 sequence: CSASSGSTDTQYF. In DNA, the CDR3 is TGCAGTGCTAGTTCCGGGAGCACAGATACGCAGTATTTT.

The J gene is TRBJ2-2, the V gene TRBV19, with D uncertain. The CDR3 has 14 residues. V gave up 0 bases and J gave up 5 bases, with 7 bases separating them. CDR1 is LNHDA, CDR2 SQIVND, per germline (reference sequence). The CDR3 sequence: CASSIDPSTGELFF. DNA of the CDR3: TGTGCCAGTAGTATAGATCCCTCAACCGGGGAGCTGTTTTTT.

Only a few counts were recorded for this clonotype. This chain connects TRBV30 to TRBJ2-7; D might be TRBD2 (6 bases). Deletions cut 2 bases from V and 2 bases from J, with 10 bases between. The CDR3 spans 13 residues. Germline assignment: CDR1 GTSNPN and CDR2 SVGIG (reference sequence). CDR3 in DNA: TGTGCCTGGAGTTTAGCGGAGGCCTACGAGCAGTACTTC. Its translation: CAWSLAEAYEQYF. Filled out from reference TRBV30 and TRBJ2-7, the complete variable domain reads SQTIHQWPATLVQPVGSPLSLECTVEGTSNPNLYWYRQAAGRGLQLLFYSVGIGQISSEVPQNLSASRPQDRQFILSSKKLLLSDSGFYLCAWSLAEAYEQYFGPGTRLTVT.

This clonotype was picked up a small number of times. V gene TRBV6-5 combines with J gene TRBJ1-4; D ambiguous. The length of the CDR3 is 15 residues. CDR1 is MNHEY, CDR2 SVGAGI, per germline. Trimming shortened V by 3 bases and J by 5 bases, and 13 bases separated the two germline ends. CDR3 nucleotides: TGTGCCAGCAGTTATATAAGGACGTGGAATGAAAAACTGTTTTTT. Its translation: CASSYIRTWNEKLFF.

This rearrangement joins TRBV19 to TRBJ1-2; TRBD1 is a possible D gene (5 bases). The CDR3 covers 13 residues. V shed 5 bases and J shed 4 bases, with 11 bases lying between them. Germline CDR1 reads LNHDA; CDR2 reads SQIVND (reference sequence). The CDR3 loop reads CASSLGPIYGYTF. The CDR3 DNA reads TGTGCCAGTAGTTTGGGACCGATCTATGGCTACACCTTC.

There are many counts of this clonotype. J is TRBJ1-2 and V is TRBV12-3 or TRBV12-4; 7 positions match TRBD1. The CDR3 is 13 amino acids. V was clipped by 5 bases and J by 4 bases; unmatched bases: 4. The chain's CDR3 is CASSAGQSYGYTF. CDR3 bases: TGTGCCAGCAGTGCGGGACAGTCCTATGGCTACACCTTC.

This clonotype appeared a few times. The V gene is TRBV12-3 or TRBV12-4, the J gene TRBJ1-5; 9 bases line up with TRBD1. V gave up 5 bases and J gave up 7 bases; unmatched junction bases: 12. The CDR3 is 16 residues long. CDR3 coding DNA: TGTGCCAGCAGTGATGAAAGATACAGGGGGCGACAGCCCCAGCATTTT. It codes for CASSDERYRGRQPQHF.

This clonotype occurred many times. This chain connects TRBV7-2 to TRBJ2-7; 9 bases are shared with TRBD1. CDR3 size: 15 residues. The J segment lost 4 bases and the V segment lost 2 bases, leaving 6 bases of the junction unmatched. Germline CDR1 SGHTA, CDR2 FQGNSA. The CDR3 bases are TGTGCCAGCAGCTTAAGTTTGGGACAGGGATACGAGCAGTACTTC. It translates to CASSLSLGQGYEQYF. Combining the CDR3 with reference TRBV7-2 and TRBJ2-7 gives the whole variable domain GAGVSQSPSNKVTEKGKDVELRCDPISGHTALYWYRQSLGQGLEFLIYFQGNSAPDKSGLPSDRFSAERTGGSVSTLTIQRTQQEDSAVYLCASSLSLGQGYEQYFGPGTRLTVT.

The chain couples TRBV20-1 to TRBJ1-4, with D possibly being TRBD1 (5 bases). The length of the CDR3 is 13 residues. Trimming took off 3 bases at V and 3 bases at J, with 8 bases between the two ends. Germline V lookup: CDR1 DFQATT, CDR2 SNEGSKA (reference sequence). The CDR3 sequence: CSASSGPNEKLFF. CDR3 sequence (DNA): TGCAGTGCTAGTTCGGGGCCTAATGAAAAACTGTTTTTT.

The J gene is TRBJ1-1, the V gene TRBV2; D gene ambiguous. The CDR3 totals 15 residues. From germline, CDR1 is SNHLY and CDR2 FYNNEI. Deletions cut 2 bases from V and 4 bases from J, with 14 bases between. DNA for the CDR3: TGTGCCAGCAGTGAACCGGGTGGAACATCCACTGAAGCTTTCTTT. Translation: CASSEPGGTSTEAFF.